The 9 T cell receptor beta chains listed next were all sequenced from one sample in a study of glioma-infiltrating T cells after dendritic cell vaccination. Data came from immunoSEQ multiplex PCR; TCRdb stores just in-frame clones and leaves some out. The sample carries 71,000 or so clones, 65% to 90% recorded once. The sequencing used blood, collected before dendritic cell vaccination. Every receptor here comes from a human donor with glioblastoma.

The chain uses TRBV5-8 and TRBJ2-3, with TRBD2 as a possible D gene (5 bases). The CDR3 consists of 15 residues. The ends were cut back, 3 bases at V and 8 bases at J, with 19 bases in the middle. Germline CDR1 is SGHTS and CDR2 is YDEGEE. The CDR3 DNA is TGTGCCAGCAGCTCGAGCGGTTCTACGTGGGGTACGCAGTATTTT. Protein sequence: CASSSSGSTWGTQYF. Drawing the rest from reference TRBV5-8 and TRBJ2-3, the complete variable domain is EAGVTQSPTHLIKTRGQQATLRCSPISGHTSVYWYQQALGLGLQFLLWYDEGEERNRGNFPPRFSGRQFPNYSSELNVNALELEDSALYLCASSSSGSTWGTQYFGPGTRLTVL.

V is TRBV28 and J is TRBJ1-2, with 8 bases fitting TRBD1. Germline CDR1 is MDHEN and CDR2 is SYDVKM. The CDR3 consists of 15 residues. Trimming at V came to 3 bases and at J to 7 bases, leaving 10 bases not matched to a gene. CDR3 residues: CASSFSKATGVGYTF. The CDR3 nucleotides read TGTGCCAGCAGTTTCAGTAAGGCGACAGGGGTTGGCTACACCTTC.

V usage is TRBV4-1 and J usage is TRBJ2-2; 8 nucleotides line up with TRBD2. The germline CDR1 and CDR2 sequences are MGHRA and YSYEKL. Trimming took 0 bases from V and 7 from J; bases not matched to a gene: 7. The CDR3 consists of 16 residues. The DNA for the CDR3 is TGCGCCAGCAGCCAAGATCGGGGGGGCAGGGTCGGGGAGCTGTTTTTT. It specifies CASSQDRGGRVGELFF.

In the case of this clone: A read error may account for a junction end that differs from germline. The chain combines TRBV2 with TRBJ2-7, with 10 bases that match TRBD2. Germline V CDR1 and CDR2: SNHLY, FYNNEI. CDR3 length: 15 residues. The CDR3 nucleotides are TGTGCCGGCAGTGGTGGGTCACTAGCGGGGAACGAGCAGTACTTC. Amino acid sequence: CAGSGGSLAGNEQYF.

The rearrangement uses TRBV7-6 and TRBJ2-1, with 11 positions matching TRBD2. CDR1 and CDR2 from the germline V gene are SGHVS and FNYEAQ. V dropped 1 base and J dropped 1; count of bases not matched to a gene: 12. The length of the CDR3 is 20 residues. Here the CDR3 DNA reads TGTGCCAGCAGCTTAGTACTAGCGGGGGATGGAGTAGAGTCCTACAATGAGCAGTTCTTC. Translated: CASSLVLAGDGVESYNEQFF.

This clone has more than one count but fewer than ten. This chain connects TRBV6-1 to TRBJ2-3; D uncertain. Trimming removed 6 bases at V and 2 bases at J, with 15 bases between. CDR1 is MNHNS and CDR2 is SASEGT in the germline V gene. The length of the CDR3 is 15 residues. Here the CDR3 reads CASSLKNDNTDTQYF. CDR3 nucleotides: TGTGCCAGCAGCCTTAAAAACGACAACACAGATACGCAGTATTTT.

V gene TRBV7-9 combines with J gene TRBJ2-7; D is perhaps TRBD1 (6 bases). The germline V and J ends were trimmed by 5 bases and 7 bases, with 12 bases remaining between them. Germline V CDR1 and CDR2: SEHNR, FQNEAQ (reference sequence). This CDR3 has 12 amino acids. CDR3 amino acids: CASSQGISEQYF. CDR3 DNA sequence: TGTGCCAGCAGCCAGGGGATTTCGGAGCAGTACTTC.

V usage is TRBV2 and J usage is TRBJ2-5; 8 nucleotides agree with TRBD2. The CDR3 spans 15 residues. With V trimmed by 3 bases and J by 3 bases, 6 bases remained unmatched. Germline lookup yields CDR1 SNHLY and CDR2 FYNNEI. DNA of the CDR3: TGTGCCAGCAGTGAGGGACTAGGGCAGAAAGAGACCCAGTACTTC. Translated: CASSEGLGQKETQYF.

The chain carries TRBV5-1 and TRBJ1-5, with D uncertain. CDR1 is SGHRS and CDR2 is YFSETQ in the germline V gene. V was trimmed by 2 bases and J by 0 bases, leaving 15 bases between them. This CDR3 has 17 amino acids. The CDR3 nucleotides read TGCGCCAGCAGCTTCATACCCACAGAGTATAGCAATCAGCCCCAGCATTTT. Its protein product is CASSFIPTEYSNQPQHF.